This is a list of T cell receptor beta chains from one sample in a study of vaccination and CD4 T cells after COVID-19. These receptors have no identified antigens. TCRdb called the PCR reads again in MiXCR, with one record for every CDR3 protein. The repertoire includes tens of thousands of distinct CDR3 sequences, less than 55% of them detected once, and less than 3% sits in the top ten. The sample was CD4+ T cells from blood, cultured in vitro, taken after SARS-CoV-2 vaccination. The source of these receptors is a human donor who had recovered from COVID-19. Both conserved end residues are part of each CDR3. D genes are given only for firm matches. Size is stated for part of the rows, as once, few or many counts, or as a class when the clone is expanded.

d_gene | abundance | j_gene | v_gene | CDR3nt | CDR3aa
- | - | TRBJ1-5 | TRBV19 | TGTGCCAGTAGTATTGGTGAGGGTCCTCATCAGCCCCAGCATTTT | CASSIGEGPHQPQHF
TRBD2 | few | TRBJ2-1 | TRBV29-1 | TGCAGCGTTGAACCTAGCGGGGTCTACAATGAGCAGTTCTTC | CSVEPSGVYNEQFF
TRBD1 | - | TRBJ1-6 | TRBV6-1 | TGTGCCAGCAGTGCTGAACAGGGGTTTGGCTCACCCCTCCACTTT | CASSAEQGFGSPLHF
- | few | TRBJ1-1 | TRBV27 | TGTGCCAGCAGCAGAAGCTACACTGAAGCTTTCTTT | CASSRSYTEAFF
TRBD2 | - | TRBJ2-1 | TRBV20-1 | TGCAGTGCTAGGATCCGAGCGGGATCCTACAATGAGCAGTTCTTC | CSARIRAGSYNEQFF
- | few | TRBJ1-1 | TRBV20-1 | TGCAGTGCTACGCGACGGATGAACACTGAAGCTTTCTTT | CSATRRMNTEAFF
- | few | TRBJ2-7 | TRBV20-1 | TGCAGTGCTAGACCGATACTAGCTGGAGAGCAGTACTTC | CSARPILAGEQYF
- | - | TRBJ2-3 | TRBV21-1 | TGTGCCAGCAGCCACCAGACGGTTTCCTTCACAGATACGCAGTATTTT | CASSHQTVSFTDTQYF
TRBD1 | - | TRBJ1-2 | TRBV9 | TGTGCCAGCAGCGCCCTTGCGACAGGGTATGGGTCCTACACCTTC | CASSALATGYGSYTF
TRBD2 | - | TRBJ2-7 | TRBV4-2 | TGTGCCAGCAGCCAAGATCCACCGCCTTCTAGCGGGGCAATCTACGAGCAGTACTTC | CASSQDPPPSSGAIYEQYF
- | - | TRBJ2-5 | TRBV7-2 | TGTGCCAGCAGCTTAGGGGCAGGCCAAGAGACCCAGTACTTC | CASSLGAGQETQYF
- | - | TRBJ1-1 | TRBV6-4 | TGTGCCAGCAGTCAGGACGGATTGAACACTGAAGCTTTCTTT | CASSQDGLNTEAFF
- | - | TRBJ2-5 | TRBV24-1 | TGTGCCACCAGTGATCGGACAGGAGGGTTTCAGACCCAGTACTTC | CATSDRTGGFQTQYF
- | few | TRBJ1-5 | TRBV6-2/TRBV6-3 | TGTGCCAGCAGTTACTCGAAAAAAGCTGATCAGCCCCAGCATTTT | CASSYSKKADQPQHF
TRBD1 | - | TRBJ1-2 | TRBV5-5 | TGTGCCAGCAGCTTGAACCCAGGGGGGTCGAGCGGCTACACCTTC | CASSLNPGGSSGYTF
- | - | TRBJ1-2 | TRBV30 | TGTGCCTGGAGAGGACCTCCGACTAACTATGGCTACACCTTC | CAWRGPPTNYGYTF
TRBD1 | - | TRBJ1-1 | TRBV12-3/TRBV12-4 | TGTGCCAGCAGTTTAATCGGAGGCCAGGGGGCGGTTTTCTTT | CASSLIGGQGAVFF
- | - | TRBJ1-1 | TRBV11-2 | TGTGCCAGCAGCTTAGGGCGACAGGCGAACACTGAAGCTTTCTTT | CASSLGRQANTEAFF
TRBD2 | - | TRBJ2-1 | TRBV27 | TGTGCCAGCAGTACACAAAGCGGGATGGGCTACAATGAGCAGTTCTTC | CASSTQSGMGYNEQFF
- | few | TRBJ2-5 | TRBV7-2 | TGTGCCAGCAGCCTTGATTACCGGGGCGCTCAAGAGACCCAGTACTTC | CASSLDYRGAQETQYF
- | - | TRBJ2-5 | TRBV5-4 | TGTGCCAGCAGCTTGGCCGGACAGCCGCAAGAGACCCAGTACTTC | CASSLAGQPQETQYF
- | medium-sized | TRBJ1-5 | TRBV7-8 | TGTGCCAGCAGCGCTCAGCAGGGACGGGGCAATCAGCCCCAGCATTTT | CASSAQQGRGNQPQHF
- | - | TRBJ1-2 | TRBV6-5 | TGTGCCAGCAGTTTGACAGCAGAAAACTATGGCTACACCTTC | CASSLTAENYGYTF
- | - | TRBJ2-7 | TRBV11-3 | TGTGCCAGCAGCGGACAGAGCTCCTACGAGCAGTACTTC | CASSGQSSYEQYF
- | once | TRBJ2-3 | TRBV20-1 | TGCAGTGTACACAGGGCGCCAGATACGCAGTATTTT | CSVHRAPDTQYF
TRBD2 | - | TRBJ2-7 | TRBV5-4 | TGTGCCAGCAGCCAACTACTAGCGGGTGTTTCCTACGAGCAGTACTTC | CASSQLLAGVSYEQYF
TRBD2 | - | TRBJ2-3 | TRBV7-6 | TGTGCCAGCAGCCCACCGGGACTAGCGGGCACAGATATGCAGTATTTT | CASSPPGLAGTDMQYF
- | few | TRBJ1-5 | TRBV20-1 | TGCAGTGCGGGGAGAGGGGGACGACAGCCCCAGCATTTT | CSAGRGGRQPQHF
TRBD1 | - | TRBJ1-6 | TRBV12-3/TRBV12-4 | TGTGCCAGCAGTCGACAGGGGTCAGGTAATTCACCCCTCCACTTT | CASSRQGSGNSPLHF
TRBD1 | - | TRBJ2-3 | TRBV7-2 | TGTGCCAGCAGCCCGACAGGGAGCGTAGATACGCAGTATTTT | CASSPTGSVDTQYF
- | medium-sized | TRBJ1-5 | TRBV6-1 | TGTGCCAGCAGTGAAGGGACAGAAGGTCACCAGCCCCAGCATTTT | CASSEGTEGHQPQHF
- | few | TRBJ1-1 | TRBV7-2 | TGTGCCAGCAGCTCCCGGGGTCTGAACACTGAAGCTTTCTTT | CASSSRGLNTEAFF
TRBD2 | - | TRBJ2-5 | TRBV7-2 | TGTGCCAGCAGCTCCAGACTAGCGGGAGGGGAGACCCAGTACTTC | CASSSRLAGGETQYF
TRBD2 | - | TRBJ2-2 | TRBV19 | TGTGCCAGTAGAATTAGCGGGGGGGCAACCACCGGGGAGCTGTTTTTT | CASRISGGATTGELFF
- | - | TRBJ1-2 | TRBV9 | TGTGCCAGCGGGGTTGTCGACGGGCAGGGGATCTATGGCTACACCTTC | CASGVVDGQGIYGYTF
TRBD2 | - | TRBJ2-3 | TRBV20-1 | TGCAGTGCTAGAGGTCGGACTAGCGGGAGTCCCCGTACGCAGTATTTT | CSARGRTSGSPRTQYF
TRBD2 | - | TRBJ2-5 | TRBV12-3/TRBV12-4 | TGTGCCAGCAGTTTGAGCGGGGGGGCAAAGGAGACCCAGTACTTC | CASSLSGGAKETQYF
- | - | TRBJ2-2 | TRBV28 | TGTGCCAGCAGTTCCGCAGGGCCGTCTCCCGGGGAGCTGTTTTTT | CASSSAGPSPGELFF
TRBD1 | few | TRBJ2-2 | TRBV28 | TGTGCCAGCAGTTTAGGGACAGGGGCCGGGGAGCTGTTTTTT | CASSLGTGAGELFF
- | - | TRBJ2-2 | TRBV7-7 | TGTGCCAGCAGCCCAAGTCCGAACACCGGGGAGCTGTTTTTT | CASSPSPNTGELFF
- | few | TRBJ2-5 | TRBV7-8 | TGTGCCAGCAGCTTACTAGACGGACCTCAAGAGACCCAGTACTTC | CASSLLDGPQETQYF
TRBD2 | - | TRBJ2-1 | TRBV6-1 | TGTGCCAGCAGTCAGCGGGGGGGAAGTCACAATGAGCAGTTCTTC | CASSQRGGSHNEQFF